The 20 T cell receptor beta chains in this list originate from one sample, sequenced in a study of cytomegalovirus exposure and HLA in healthy donors. Primers included in the PCR were 60 Vbeta and 13 Jbeta primers. Some clones are missing from TCRdb's copy, which holds only in-frame ones; the method was immunoSEQ multiplex PCR. Of about 120,000 clones listed, 65% to 80% were seen once; the top ten hold 5.8%. The sample comprised PBMCs. Every receptor here comes from a man aged 18 to 30 in good health and CMV-seropositive.

V and J are TRBV29-1 and TRBJ1-1, with 7 bases aligning to TRBD1. Germline loops: CDR1 SQVTM, CDR2 ANQGSEA. V lost 7 bases to trimming and J lost 1 base; unmatched junction nucleotides: 6. The CDR3 extends over 13 amino acids. The CDR3 sequence: CSAGRQGNTEAFF. Written as DNA, the CDR3 is TGCAGCGCCGGGCGACAGGGGAACACTGAAGCTTTCTTT.

This clone showed up just a few times. The V and J genes are TRBV6-5 and TRBJ2-5; TRBD1 matches 7 bases. The V gene's germline CDR1 is MNHEY and CDR2 SVGAGI. This CDR3 is 13 amino acids long. The trim removed 4 bases at V and 2 bases at J, leaving 1 base unmatched. This chain's CDR3 is CASSSGQQETQYF. In nucleotides, the CDR3 is TGTGCCAGCAGTTCGGGACAGCAAGAGACCCAGTACTTC.

The V and J genes are TRBV7-8 and TRBJ2-3; 13 bases line up with TRBD2. The CDR3 has 14 amino acids. CDR1 is SGHVS, CDR2 FQNEAQ, per germline. The ends lost 2 bases at V and 11 bases at J; junction bases unmatched: 4. CDR3 in DNA: TGTGCCAGCAGCTTATGGACTAGCGGGGGTGAGCAGTATTTT. It translates to CASSLWTSGGEQYF.

This rearrangement joins TRBV5-5 to TRBJ2-1; D perhaps matches TRBD1 (5 bases). Trimming removed 1 base at V and 4 bases at J, with 12 bases between. CDR1 SGHKS and CDR2 YYEKEE come from the germline V gene (reference sequence). This CDR3 comprises 15 residues. CDR3 amino acids: CASSLIIDSYNEQFF. In DNA form, the CDR3 reads TGTGCCAGCAGCTTGATTATAGACAGTTACAATGAGCAGTTCTTC.

This chain uses TRBV6-6 with TRBJ1-4, with 7 positions matching TRBD1. The CDR3 consists of 13 residues. Germline CDR1 and CDR2: MNHNY and SVGAGI (reference sequence). The CDR3 reads CAASGGPNEKLFF. DNA for the CDR3: TGTGCAGCCTCAGGGGGGCCTAATGAAAAACTGTTTTTT.

V usage is TRBV16 and J usage is TRBJ2-3, with TRBD2 as a possible D gene (6 bases). The CDR3 runs to 17 residues. Germline V gene data show CDR1 as KGHSY and CDR2 as FQNENV. Trimming cost V 0 bases and J 2 bases, with 15 bases left between them. CDR3 DNA sequence: TGTGCCAGCAGCCAATCGCTACGGGAGCCCTACACAGATACGCAGTATTTT. Amino acids: CASSQSLREPYTDTQYF.

This clone has only one observation. This chain uses TRBV7-8 with TRBJ2-5; tentatively, D is TRBD2 (5 bases). V lost 1 base and J 5 bases, leaving 14 bases between the germline ends. Looked up from germline, CDR1 is SGHVS and CDR2 is FQNEAQ. The length of the CDR3 is 15 residues. For the CDR3, the DNA is TGTGCCAGCAGCTTAGGAGGGAGTTTAGGGGAGACCCAGTACTTC. Translated, it gives CASSLGGSLGETQYF.

The J gene is TRBJ2-7, the V gene TRBV27; 7 positions agree with TRBD1. The CDR3 totals 12 residues. Trimming cost V 6 bases and J 5 bases; bases outside gene matches: 4. Germline V gene sequence: CDR1 MNHEY, CDR2 SMNVEV (reference sequence). The CDR3 DNA reads as TGTGCCAGCAGCCGAGGGGGCCACGAGCAGTACTTC. Translated, it gives CASSRGGHEQYF.

DNA for the CDR3: TGCGCCAGCAGCTCTACCGGGACAGGGGGCCTAATGAACACTGAAGCTTTCTTT. It codes for CASSSTGTGGLMNTEAFF. V gene TRBV5-1 combines with J gene TRBJ1-1; TRBD1 matches 12 bases. There are 18 residues in the CDR3. The germline V gene has CDR1 SGHRS and CDR2 YFSETQ. V trimming: 3 bases; J trimming: 0 bases; junction bases outside the gene matches: 9.

The rearrangement links TRBV5-1 to TRBJ1-2; no clear D gene. Trimming pared 1 base from V and 3 bases from J, leaving 13 bases between. The CDR3 length is 15 residues. Germline V gene data show CDR1 as SGHRS and CDR2 as YFSETQ. The CDR3 coding sequence is TGCGCCAGCAGCTTGTTACAGAAGGATTACTATGGCTACACCTTC. This sequence encodes CASSLLQKDYYGYTF.

The sample holds a few counts of this clone. This CDR3 reads CASSYQGIEAFF. As DNA, the CDR3 is TGTGCCAGCAGTTACCAGGGCATTGAAGCTTTCTTT. This rearrangement joins TRBV6-5 to TRBJ1-1; a possible D gene is TRBD1 (5 bases). The germline CDR1 and CDR2 sequences are MNHEY and SVGAGI. Trimming removed 2 bases from V and 7 bases from J, with 8 bases in between. The CDR3 has 12 amino acids.

In DNA, the CDR3 is TGTGCCACCAGCAGGGACGAGCGGGTCCCCTACGAGCAGTACTTC. It yields the protein CATSRDERVPYEQYF. The chain combines TRBV15 with TRBJ2-7; D perhaps matches TRBD2 (6 bases). Trimming pared 3 bases from V and 2 bases from J, leaving 14 bases between. The length of the CDR3 is 15 residues. Germline lookup yields CDR1 LNHNV and CDR2 YYDKDF (reference sequence).

The V call is TRBV5-8, the J call TRBJ2-1, with a tentative D call TRBD2 (6 bases). Trimming shortened V by 0 bases and J by 2 bases, and 9 bases separated the two germline ends. The CDR3 sequence is 15 residues long. CDR1 SGHTS and CDR2 YDEGEE come from the germline V gene. CDR3 in amino acids: CASSLGGDPYNEQFF. CDR3 DNA: TGTGCCAGCAGCTTGGGCGGGGACCCCTACAATGAGCAGTTCTTC.

This clone has only one observation. The rearrangement links TRBV6-1 to TRBJ1-1; D not resolved. The CDR3 extends over 16 amino acids. Germline V CDR1 and CDR2: MNHNS, SASEGT. Between the trimmed V and J ends, which lost 1 base and 0 bases, there was a span of 12 bases. CDR3 in amino acids: CASSEDLTPVNTEAFF. The CDR3 DNA sequence: TGTGCCAGCAGTGAAGACCTTACACCAGTGAACACTGAAGCTTTCTTT.

J is TRBJ2-1 and V is TRBV18; TRBD2 agrees at 10 bases. V gave up 3 bases and J gave up 8 bases; unmatched junction bases: 7. The CDR3 length is 15 residues. Per the germline V gene, CDR1 is KGHSH and CDR2 is LQKENI. This CDR3 reads CASSPEREGIDEQFF. CDR3 coding DNA: TGTGCCAGCTCACCGGAGCGGGAGGGCATCGATGAGCAGTTCTTC.

The rearrangement links TRBV5-4 to TRBJ1-2; a weak D match, TRBD1 (6 bases). The V and J ends lost 4 bases and 8 bases respectively, with 12 bases between them. This CDR3 is built from 12 residues. Per germline, CDR1 SGHNT and CDR2 YYREEE (reference sequence). The CDR3 region has the DNA TGTGCCAGCAGCCTGACCGACAGGGGCTACACCTTC. It yields the protein CASSLTDRGYTF.

V and J are TRBV7-9 and TRBJ1-1; D not certain. The CDR3 length is 14 residues. V was pared by 6 bases and J by 2 bases, with 13 bases between. Germline V gives CDR1 SEHNR, CDR2 FQNEAQ (reference sequence). CDR3 nucleotides: TGTGCCAGCAGTCCGCGGATATCTAACACTGAAGCTTTCTTT. Its translation: CASSPRISNTEAFF.

J is TRBJ1-1 and V is TRBV9, with D possibly matching TRBD1 (6 bases). Trimming cost V 2 bases and J 0 bases, with 11 bases left between them. The CDR3 has 15 residues. Germline loops: CDR1 SGDLS, CDR2 YYNGEE. In DNA form, the CDR3 reads TGTGCCAGCAGCGTGGGGGGGCAGTTGAACACTGAAGCTTTCTTT. This codes for CASSVGGQLNTEAFF.

This clone has only a few counts. The chain has TRBV11-2 and TRBJ1-1; D remains unclear. This CDR3 region has 14 residues. V shed 2 bases and J shed 3 bases, with 10 bases lying between them. Per germline, CDR1 SGHAT and CDR2 FQNNGV. CDR3 in amino acids: CASSLMVQDTEAFF. The DNA of the CDR3 is TGTGCCAGCAGCTTAATGGTTCAGGACACTGAAGCTTTCTTT.

The chain uses TRBV5-6 and TRBJ1-2, with D possibly matching TRBD1 (5 bases). V lost 4 bases and J lost 4, with 17 bases in between. CDR1 and CDR2 from the germline V gene are SGHDT and YYEEEE. The CDR3 contains 15 residues. The CDR3 coding sequence is TGTGCCAGCAGCCCGCGAGGGGAGGGCGCCTATGGCTACACCTTC. Translating gives CASSPRGEGAYGYTF.